The clone carrying this T cell receptor (beta chain) was recorded many times. TCRdb independently ran MiXCR on the 5' RACE reads; one entry per CDR3 protein. The sample shows 350,000 to 450,000 distinct CDR3 sequences, approximately 24% of them seen only once. Trimming at V came to 5 bases and at J to 1 base, leaving 12 bases not matched to a gene. The CDR3 is 17 residues long. Germline CDR1 reads SGHTA; CDR2 reads FQGNSA. This record belongs to a study of T-cell memory formation after mild COVID-19. The chain has TRBV7-2 and TRBJ2-7; 9 bases fit TRBD1. Sequenced: PBMCs or a T cell subset sorted from them (not recorded which). This clonotype was sampled from an adult woman who had mild COVID-19 (a few samples of this study predate the infection). Cell type and time point are not known. DNA for the CDR3: TGTGCCAGCAGCACGCGTGGGGCGGGACAGGGTTCCTACGAGCAGTACTTC. It encodes CASSTRGAGQGSYEQYF.